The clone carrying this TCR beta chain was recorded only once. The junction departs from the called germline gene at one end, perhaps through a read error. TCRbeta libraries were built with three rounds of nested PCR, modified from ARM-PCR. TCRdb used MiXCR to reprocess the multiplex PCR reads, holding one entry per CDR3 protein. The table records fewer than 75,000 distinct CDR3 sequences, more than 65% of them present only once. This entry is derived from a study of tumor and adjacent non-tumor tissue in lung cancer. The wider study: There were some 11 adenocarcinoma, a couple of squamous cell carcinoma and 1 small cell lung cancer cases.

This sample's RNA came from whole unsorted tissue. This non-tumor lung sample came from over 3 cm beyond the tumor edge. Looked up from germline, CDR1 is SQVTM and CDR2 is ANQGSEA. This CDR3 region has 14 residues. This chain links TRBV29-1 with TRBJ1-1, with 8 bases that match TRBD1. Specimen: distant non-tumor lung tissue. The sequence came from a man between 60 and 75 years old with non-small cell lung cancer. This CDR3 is CSVAPRGPDTEVFF. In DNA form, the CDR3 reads TGCAGCGTTGCCCCCAGGGGGCCGGACACTGAAGTTTTCTTT.